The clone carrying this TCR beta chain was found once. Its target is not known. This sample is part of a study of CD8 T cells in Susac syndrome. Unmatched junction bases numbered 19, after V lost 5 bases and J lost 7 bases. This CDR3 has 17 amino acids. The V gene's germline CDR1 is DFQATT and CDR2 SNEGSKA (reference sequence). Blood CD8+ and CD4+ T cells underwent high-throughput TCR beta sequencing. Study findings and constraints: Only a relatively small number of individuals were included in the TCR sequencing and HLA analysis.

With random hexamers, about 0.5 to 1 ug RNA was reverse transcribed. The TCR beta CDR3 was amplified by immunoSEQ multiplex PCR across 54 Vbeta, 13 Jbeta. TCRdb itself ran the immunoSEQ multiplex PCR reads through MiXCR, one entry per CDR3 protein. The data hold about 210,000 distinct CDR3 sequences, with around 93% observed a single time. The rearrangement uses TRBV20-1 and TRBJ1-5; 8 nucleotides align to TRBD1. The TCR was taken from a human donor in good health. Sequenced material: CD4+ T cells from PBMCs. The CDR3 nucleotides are TGCAGTGCTGCCAATAGGGAACCGGGACAGGCCATACAGCCCCAGCATTTT. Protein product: CSAANREPGQAIQPQHF.